This T cell receptor beta chain was recovered during a study of T cell repertoires in cytomegalovirus infection. At the level of the study: A matching HLA type, together with CMV infection, was signaled by public TCR beta signatures.

Using its own MiXCR run on the reads, TCRdb lists one record per CDR3 protein. The profile shows roughly 300,000 distinct CDR3 sequences, roughly 26% of them singletons. A word on this clonotype: Its target is unknown.

General study points: CMV carriers with the relevant HLA were identified by cumulative public TCR beta family frequency. The ex vivo response showed dominance by HLA-C-restricted CMV-specific TCR beta clonotypes.

The material sequenced was PBMCs. The clonotype was recovered from a human donor in good health (CMV status not recorded). Some clones in this sample may be carry-over from other donors' samples.

The CDR3 nucleotides are TGTGCCAGCAGCCCTAGCGGGAGGCCCGGGGTGGATACGCAGTATTTT. Translation: CASSPSGRPGVDTQYF. This chain connects TRBV6-2 or TRBV6-3 to TRBJ2-3, with 11 bases matching TRBD2. The length of the CDR3 is 16 residues. Germline V CDR1 and CDR2: MNHEY, SVGEGT. Germline trimming cut 6 bases from V and 6 bases from J; bases unmatched to any gene: 11.